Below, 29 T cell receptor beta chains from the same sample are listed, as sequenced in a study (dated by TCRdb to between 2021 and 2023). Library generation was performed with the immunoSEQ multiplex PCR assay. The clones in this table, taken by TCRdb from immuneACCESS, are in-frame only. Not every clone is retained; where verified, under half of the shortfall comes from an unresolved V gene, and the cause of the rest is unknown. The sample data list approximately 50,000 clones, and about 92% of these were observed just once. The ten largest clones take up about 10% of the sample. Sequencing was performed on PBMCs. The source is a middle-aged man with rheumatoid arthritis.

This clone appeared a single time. The DNA of the CDR3 is TGTGCCAGCAGTGACAGGGGCGGCTCACCCCTCCACTTT. Amino acids: CASSDRGGSPLHF. V gene TRBV12-3 or TRBV12-4 combines with J gene TRBJ1-6; 8 nucleotides line up with TRBD1. The CDR3 loop spans 13 amino acids. With V trimmed by 5 bases and J by 10 bases, 4 bases remained unmatched.

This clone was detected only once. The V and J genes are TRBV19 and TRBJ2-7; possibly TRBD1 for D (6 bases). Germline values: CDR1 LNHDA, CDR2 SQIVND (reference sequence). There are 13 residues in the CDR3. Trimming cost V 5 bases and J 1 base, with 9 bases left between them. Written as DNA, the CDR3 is TGTGCCAGTAGTCAAGGACAGTCCTACGAGCAGTACTTC. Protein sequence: CASSQGQSYEQYF.

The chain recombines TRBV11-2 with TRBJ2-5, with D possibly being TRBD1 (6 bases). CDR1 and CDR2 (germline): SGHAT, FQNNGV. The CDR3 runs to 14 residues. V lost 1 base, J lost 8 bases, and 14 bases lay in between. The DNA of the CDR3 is TGTGCCAGCAGCTTAGTGCTGGCAGGGGAAACCCAGTACTTC. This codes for CASSLVLAGETQYF.

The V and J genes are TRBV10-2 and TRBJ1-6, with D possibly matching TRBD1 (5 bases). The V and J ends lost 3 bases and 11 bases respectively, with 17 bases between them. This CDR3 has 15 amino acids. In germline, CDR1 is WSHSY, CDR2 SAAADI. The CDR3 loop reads CASSEPGPWSPPLHF. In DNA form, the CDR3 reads TGCGCCAGCAGTGAACCGGGACCGTGGAGTCCACCCCTCCACTTT.

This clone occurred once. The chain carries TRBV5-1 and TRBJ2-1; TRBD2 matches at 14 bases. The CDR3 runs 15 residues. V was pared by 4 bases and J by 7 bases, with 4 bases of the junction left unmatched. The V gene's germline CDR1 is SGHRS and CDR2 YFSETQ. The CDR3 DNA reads TGCGCCAGCAGCCCGGGACTAGCGGGAGCTAATGAGCAGTTCTTC. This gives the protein CASSPGLAGANEQFF.

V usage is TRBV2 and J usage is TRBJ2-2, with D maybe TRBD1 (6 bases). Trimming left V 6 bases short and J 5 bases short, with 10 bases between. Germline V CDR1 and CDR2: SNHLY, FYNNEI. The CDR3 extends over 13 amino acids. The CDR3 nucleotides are TGTGCCAGCAGCATACAGGGAACCGGGGAGCTGTTTTTT. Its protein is CASSIQGTGELFF.

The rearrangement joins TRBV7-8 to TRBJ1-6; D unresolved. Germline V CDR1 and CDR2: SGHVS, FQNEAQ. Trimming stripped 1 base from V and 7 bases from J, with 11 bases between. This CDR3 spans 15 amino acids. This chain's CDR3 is CASSLDGGLNSPLHF. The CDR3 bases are TGTGCCAGCAGCTTAGACGGAGGGCTGAATTCACCCCTCCACTTT. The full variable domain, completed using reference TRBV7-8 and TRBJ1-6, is GAGVSQSPRYKVAKRGQDVALRCDPISGHVSLFWYQQALGQGPEFLTYFQNEAQLDKSGLPSDRFFAERPEGSVSTLKIQRTQQEDSAVYLCASSLDGGLNSPLHFGNGTRLTVT.

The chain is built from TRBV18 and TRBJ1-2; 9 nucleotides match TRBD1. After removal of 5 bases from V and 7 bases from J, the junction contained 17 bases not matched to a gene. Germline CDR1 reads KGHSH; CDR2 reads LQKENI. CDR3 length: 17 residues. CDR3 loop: CASSAPGQGIFSGGYTF. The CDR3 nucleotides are TGTGCCAGCTCAGCTCCGGGACAGGGAATTTTCAGTGGTGGCTACACCTTC.

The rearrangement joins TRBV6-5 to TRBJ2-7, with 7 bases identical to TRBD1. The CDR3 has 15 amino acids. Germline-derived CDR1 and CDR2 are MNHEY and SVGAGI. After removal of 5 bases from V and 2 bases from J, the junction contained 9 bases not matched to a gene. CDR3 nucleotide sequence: TGTGCCAGCAGTCGGAACCGGGACAGAGCCTACGAGCAGTACTTC. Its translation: CASSRNRDRAYEQYF.

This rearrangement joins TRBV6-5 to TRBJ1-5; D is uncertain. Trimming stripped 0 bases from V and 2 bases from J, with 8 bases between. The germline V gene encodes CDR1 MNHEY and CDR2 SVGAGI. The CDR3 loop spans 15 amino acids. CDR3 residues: CASSYSGGRNQPQHF. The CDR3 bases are TGTGCCAGCAGTTACTCTGGAGGCCGCAATCAGCCCCAGCATTTT.

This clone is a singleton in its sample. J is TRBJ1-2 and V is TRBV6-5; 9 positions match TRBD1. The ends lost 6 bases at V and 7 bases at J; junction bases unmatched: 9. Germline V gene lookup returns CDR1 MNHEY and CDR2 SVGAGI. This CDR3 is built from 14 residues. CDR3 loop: CASSYQTGGVGYTF. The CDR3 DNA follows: TGTGCCAGCAGCTATCAGACAGGGGGTGTTGGCTACACCTTC.

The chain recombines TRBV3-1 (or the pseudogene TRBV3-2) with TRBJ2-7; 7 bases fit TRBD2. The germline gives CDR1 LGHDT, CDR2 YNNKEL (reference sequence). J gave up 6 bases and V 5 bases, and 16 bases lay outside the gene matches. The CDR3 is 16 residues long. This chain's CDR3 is CASSSPEGRGVGEQYF. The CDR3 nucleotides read TGTGCCAGCAGCTCCCCCGAGGGACGGGGGGTGGGCGAGCAGTACTTC.

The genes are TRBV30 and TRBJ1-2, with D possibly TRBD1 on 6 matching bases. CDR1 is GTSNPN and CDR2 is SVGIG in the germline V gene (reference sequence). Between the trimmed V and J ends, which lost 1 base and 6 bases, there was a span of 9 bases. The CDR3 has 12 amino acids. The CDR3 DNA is TGTGCCTGGAGTGGGGGGGGGCATGGCTACACCTTC. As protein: CAWSGGGHGYTF.

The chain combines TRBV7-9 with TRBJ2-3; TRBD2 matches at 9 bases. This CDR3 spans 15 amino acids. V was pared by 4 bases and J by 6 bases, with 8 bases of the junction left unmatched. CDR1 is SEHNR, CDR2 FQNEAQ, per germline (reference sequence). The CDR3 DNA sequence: TGTGCCAGCAGCTCAGGAATACTAGCGGGCGATACGCAGTATTTT. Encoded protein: CASSSGILAGDTQYF.

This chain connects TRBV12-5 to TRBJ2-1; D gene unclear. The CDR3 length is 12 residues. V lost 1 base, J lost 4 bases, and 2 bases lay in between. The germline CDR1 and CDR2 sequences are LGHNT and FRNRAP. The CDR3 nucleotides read TGTGCTAGTGGTTTGGGGTACAATGAGCAGTTCTTC. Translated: CASGLGYNEQFF.

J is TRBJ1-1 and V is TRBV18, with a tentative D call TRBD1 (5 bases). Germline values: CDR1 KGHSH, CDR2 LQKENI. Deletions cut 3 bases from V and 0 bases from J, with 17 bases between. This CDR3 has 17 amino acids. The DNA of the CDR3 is TGTGCCAGCTCACCGTGGGACCTCCTAACCATGAACACTGAAGCTTTCTTT. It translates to CASSPWDLLTMNTEAFF.

In nucleotides, the CDR3 is TGTGCCAGCAGTCGGCCGGGACTAGCGGGATTTGGCAGAGAGACCCAGTACTTC. This codes for CASSRPGLAGFGRETQYF. The chain recombines TRBV5-6 with TRBJ2-5; 13 bases align to TRBD2. V shed 5 bases and J 4 bases; nucleotides not matched to a gene: 14. This CDR3 has 18 amino acids. Per the germline V gene, CDR1 is SGHDT and CDR2 is YYEEEE.

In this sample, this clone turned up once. The CDR3 region has the DNA TGCAGTGCTAGAGATCGAATCGGGCAGTTCTTC. This encodes CSARDRIGQFF. The chain employs TRBV20-1 and TRBJ2-1; D not certain. The CDR3 has 11 residues. Germline assignment: CDR1 DFQATT and CDR2 SNEGSKA (reference sequence). V was clipped by 0 bases and J by 12 bases, with 9 bases between them.

CDR3 amino acids: CASSPYTGRNTEAFF. DNA of the CDR3: TGTGCCAGCAGCCCTTACACAGGGAGGAACACTGAAGCTTTCTTT. The chain couples TRBV7-9 to TRBJ1-1; D possibly corresponds to TRBD1 (6 bases). Germline loops: CDR1 SEHNR, CDR2 FQNEAQ (reference sequence). The CDR3 extends over 15 amino acids. V lost 5 bases to trimming and J lost 1 base, with 14 bases between them.

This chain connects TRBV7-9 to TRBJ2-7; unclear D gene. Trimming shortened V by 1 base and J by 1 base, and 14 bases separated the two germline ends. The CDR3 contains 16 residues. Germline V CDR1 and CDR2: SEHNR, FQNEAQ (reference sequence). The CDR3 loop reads CASSLGVLRLSYEQYF. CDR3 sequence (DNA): TGTGCCAGCAGCTTAGGGGTGCTCAGGCTTTCCTACGAGCAGTACTTC.

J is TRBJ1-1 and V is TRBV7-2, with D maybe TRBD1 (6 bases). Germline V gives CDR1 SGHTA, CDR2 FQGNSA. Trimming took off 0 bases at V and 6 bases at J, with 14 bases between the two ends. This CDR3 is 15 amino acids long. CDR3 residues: CASSLATQGSAEAFF. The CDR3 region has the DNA TGTGCCAGCAGCTTAGCGACTCAGGGGAGCGCTGAAGCTTTCTTT. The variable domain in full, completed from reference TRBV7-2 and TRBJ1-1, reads GAGVSQSPSNKVTEKGKDVELRCDPISGHTALYWYRQSLGQGLEFLIYFQGNSAPDKSGLPSDRFSAERTGGSVSTLTIQRTQQEDSAVYLCASSLATQGSAEAFFGQGTRLTVV.

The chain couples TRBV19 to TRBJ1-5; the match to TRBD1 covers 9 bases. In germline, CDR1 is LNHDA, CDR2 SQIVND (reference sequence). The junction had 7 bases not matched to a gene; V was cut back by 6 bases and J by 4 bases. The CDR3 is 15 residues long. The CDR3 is CASRSGTGRNQPQHF. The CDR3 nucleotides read TGTGCCAGTAGATCCGGGACAGGGAGGAATCAGCCCCAGCATTTT.

CDR3 nucleotide sequence: TGTGCCAGCGGCCTCCTAGCAGGCTCCTACAATGAGCAGTTCTTC. It translates to CASGLLAGSYNEQFF. The J gene is TRBJ2-1, the V gene TRBV14, with a possible D match to TRBD2 (5 bases). The germline V gene encodes CDR1 SGHDN and CDR2 FVKESK. The ends were cut back, 8 bases at V and 0 bases at J, with 14 bases in the middle. This CDR3 is 15 amino acids long.

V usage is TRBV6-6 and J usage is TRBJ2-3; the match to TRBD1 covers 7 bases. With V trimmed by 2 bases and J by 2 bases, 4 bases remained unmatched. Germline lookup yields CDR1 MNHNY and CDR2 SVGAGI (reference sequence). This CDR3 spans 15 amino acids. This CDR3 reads CASSYEGATTDTQYF. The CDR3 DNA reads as TGTGCCAGCAGTTACGAGGGGGCAACCACAGATACGCAGTATTTT.

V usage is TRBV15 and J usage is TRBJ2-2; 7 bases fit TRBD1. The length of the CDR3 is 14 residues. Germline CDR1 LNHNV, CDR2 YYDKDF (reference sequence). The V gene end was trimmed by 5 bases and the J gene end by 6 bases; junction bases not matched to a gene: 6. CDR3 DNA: TGTGCCACCAGCGTACAGGGGTGGGCCGGGGAGCTGTTTTTT. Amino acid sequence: CATSVQGWAGELFF.

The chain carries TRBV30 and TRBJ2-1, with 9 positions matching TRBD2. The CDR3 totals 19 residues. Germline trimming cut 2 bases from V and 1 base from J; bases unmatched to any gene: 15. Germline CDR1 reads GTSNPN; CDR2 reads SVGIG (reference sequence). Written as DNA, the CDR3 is TGTGCCTGGAGTTCCGCCCTTGGCGGGAGGGCCGGGTCCTACAATGAGCAGTTCTTC. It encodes CAWSSALGGRAGSYNEQFF.

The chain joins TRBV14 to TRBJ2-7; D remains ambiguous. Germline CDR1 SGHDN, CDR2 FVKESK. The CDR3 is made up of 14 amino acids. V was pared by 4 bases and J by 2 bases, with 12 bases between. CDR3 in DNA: TGTGCCAGCAGCCCATGGACGGTTACCTACGAGCAGTACTTC. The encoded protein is CASSPWTVTYEQYF.

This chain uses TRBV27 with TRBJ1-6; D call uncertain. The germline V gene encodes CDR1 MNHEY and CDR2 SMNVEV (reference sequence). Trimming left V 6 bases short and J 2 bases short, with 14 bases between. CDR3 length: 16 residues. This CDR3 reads CASRPIRETYNSPLHF. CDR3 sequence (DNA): TGTGCCAGCAGGCCGATCCGGGAGACCTATAATTCACCCCTCCACTTT.

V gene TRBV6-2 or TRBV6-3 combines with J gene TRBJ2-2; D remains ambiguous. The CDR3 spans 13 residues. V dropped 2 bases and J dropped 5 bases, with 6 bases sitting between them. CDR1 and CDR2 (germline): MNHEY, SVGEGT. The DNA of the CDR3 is TGTGCCAGCAGTTACCCCGAGACCGGGGAGCTGTTTTTT. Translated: CASSYPETGELFF.